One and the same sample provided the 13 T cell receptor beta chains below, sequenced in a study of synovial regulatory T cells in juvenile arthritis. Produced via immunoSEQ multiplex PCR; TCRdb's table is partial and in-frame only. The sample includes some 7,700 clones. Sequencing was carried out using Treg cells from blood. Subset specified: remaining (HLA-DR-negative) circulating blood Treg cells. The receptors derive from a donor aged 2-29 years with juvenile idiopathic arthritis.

The CDR3 reads CASSYLQGEQPQHF. The genes are TRBV6-6 and TRBJ1-5; no DNA is available, so the TRBD1 call from TCRdb remains unchecked. This CDR3 has 14 residues. The DNA sequence is not available. Germline values: CDR1 MNHNY, CDR2 SVGAGI (reference sequence).

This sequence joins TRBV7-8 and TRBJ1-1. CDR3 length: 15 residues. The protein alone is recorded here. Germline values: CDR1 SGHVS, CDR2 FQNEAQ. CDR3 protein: CASSLWLRGDTEAFF.

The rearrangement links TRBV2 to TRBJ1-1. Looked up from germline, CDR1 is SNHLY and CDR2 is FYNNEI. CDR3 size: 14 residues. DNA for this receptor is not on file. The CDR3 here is CASRDLFRVTEAFF.

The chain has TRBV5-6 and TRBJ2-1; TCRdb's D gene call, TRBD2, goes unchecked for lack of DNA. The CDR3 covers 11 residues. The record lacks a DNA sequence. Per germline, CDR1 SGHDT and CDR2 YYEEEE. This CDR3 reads CASSLFNEQFF.

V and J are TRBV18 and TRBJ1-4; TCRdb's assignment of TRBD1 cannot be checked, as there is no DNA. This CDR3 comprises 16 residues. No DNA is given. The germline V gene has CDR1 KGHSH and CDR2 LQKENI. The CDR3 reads CASSPPGGVVVEKLFF.

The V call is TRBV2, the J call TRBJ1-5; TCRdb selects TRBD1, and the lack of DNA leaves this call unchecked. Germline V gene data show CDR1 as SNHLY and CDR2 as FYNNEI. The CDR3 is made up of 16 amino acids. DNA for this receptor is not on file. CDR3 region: CASSGTGGNLNQPQHF.

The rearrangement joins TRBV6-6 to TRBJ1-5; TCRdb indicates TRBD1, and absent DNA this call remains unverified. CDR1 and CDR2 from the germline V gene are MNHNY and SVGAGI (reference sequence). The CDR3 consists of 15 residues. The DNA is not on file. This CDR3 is CASSYSFRVGQPQHF.

CDR3: CASSLGTGGDTQYF. The V gene is TRBV7-2, the J gene TRBJ2-3; the D gene TCRdb calls, TRBD2, cannot be checked with no DNA. CDR1 is SGHTA, CDR2 FQGNSA, per germline. CDR3 length equals 14 residues. The entry carries no DNA sequence.

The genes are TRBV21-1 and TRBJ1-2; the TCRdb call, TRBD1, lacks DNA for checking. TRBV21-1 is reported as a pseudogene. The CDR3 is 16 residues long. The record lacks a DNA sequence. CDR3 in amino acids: CASRCAIDRKTYGYTF.

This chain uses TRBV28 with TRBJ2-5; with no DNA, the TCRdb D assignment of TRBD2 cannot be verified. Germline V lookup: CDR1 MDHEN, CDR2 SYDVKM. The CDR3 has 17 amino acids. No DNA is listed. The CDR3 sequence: CATSEGRGGLMRETQYF.

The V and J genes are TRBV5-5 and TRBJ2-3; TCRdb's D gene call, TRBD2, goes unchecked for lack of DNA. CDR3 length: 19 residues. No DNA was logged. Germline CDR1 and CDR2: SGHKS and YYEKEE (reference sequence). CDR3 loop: CASSWEALRGRGGTDTQYF.

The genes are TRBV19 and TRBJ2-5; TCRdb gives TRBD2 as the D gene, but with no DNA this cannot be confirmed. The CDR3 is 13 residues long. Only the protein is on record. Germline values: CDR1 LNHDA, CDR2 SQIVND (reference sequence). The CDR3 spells CASSITSQETQYF.

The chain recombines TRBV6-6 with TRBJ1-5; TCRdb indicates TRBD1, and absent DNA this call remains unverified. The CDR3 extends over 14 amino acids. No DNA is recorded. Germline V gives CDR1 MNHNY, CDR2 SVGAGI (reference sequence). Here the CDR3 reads CASRNRGSRQPQHF.